This is a list of T cell receptor beta chains from one sample in a study of early T cells in non-severe SARS-CoV-2 infection. Via MiXCR, TCRdb re-called the 5' RACE reads, giving one row per CDR3 protein. The sample has roughly 56,000 distinct CDR3 sequences; 8% to 11% are singletons. Material: whole blood. The receptor source for this set is an adult who was a healthcare worker with PCR-confirmed SARS-CoV-2 infection or an uninfected control (not recorded which). Each CDR3 is given with its conserved first and last residue. The order of the fields is J gene, CDR3 length, clone size, V gene, D gene, CDR3 DNA, CDR3 protein. A D gene is named only where the DNA matches it firmly. Clone size is shown for a subset of rows, as once, few, many or a class of expanded clone.

TRBJ2-1	13	many	TRBV7-2	-	TGTGCCAGCAGCTTAACGGGATACAATGAGCAGTTCTTC	CASSLTGYNEQFF
TRBJ2-7	12	many	TRBV20-1	-	TGCAGTGCTAGAATTCAGGGAGGCGAGCAGTACTTC	CSARIQGGEQYF
TRBJ2-7	12	few	TRBV20-1	-	TGCAGTGCACAAGGGTACGGCTACGAGCAGTACTTC	CSAQGYGYEQYF
TRBJ2-2	16	-	TRBV11-2	-	TGTGCCAGCAGCCCTATGAGGGGCCTGAACACCGGGGAGCTGTTTTTT	CASSPMRGLNTGELFF
TRBJ2-1	15	few	TRBV6-5	TRBD2	TGTGCCAGCAGACAGAGCGGGAGCTCCTACAATGAGCAGTTCTTC	CASRQSGSSYNEQFF
TRBJ1-3	15	few	TRBV11-2	-	TGTGCCAGCAGCCCAGCTTACATCTCTGGAAACACCATATATTTT	CASSPAYISGNTIYF
TRBJ2-5	15	many	TRBV6-5	TRBD1	TGTGCCAGCAGGCCGAGGACAGGGGGCCAAGAGACCCAGTACTTC	CASRPRTGGQETQYF
TRBJ2-3	16	few	TRBV12-3/TRBV12-4	TRBD1	TGTGCCAGCAGGCACACAGGGGGCGCTCCCGGAGATACGCAGTATTTT	CASRHTGGAPGDTQYF
TRBJ2-2	13	-	TRBV10-1	-	TGCGCCAGCACCTTGACTCTGGGCGGGGAGCTGTTTTTT	CASTLTLGGELFF
TRBJ2-1	16	many	TRBV14	-	TGTGCCAGCTCGATCCAAGGGGACTCTTTCTACAATGAGCAGTTCTTC	CASSIQGDSFYNEQFF
TRBJ1-4	15	many	TRBV4-1	-	TGCGCCAGCAGCCAAGTATTAGGGTTTGGTGAAAAACTGTTTTTT	CASSQVLGFGEKLFF
TRBJ2-5	14	-	TRBV29-1	-	TGCAGCGTTTACGGGACACTCGAGCAAGAGACCCAGTACTTC	CSVYGTLEQETQYF
TRBJ2-7	14	many	TRBV3-1	-	TGTGCCAGCAGCCAAGATGCCAGCTCCTACGAGCAGTACTTC	CASSQDASSYEQYF
TRBJ2-3	12	-	TRBV3-1	-	TGTGCCAGCAGCCAAGAGTACGATACGCAGTATTTT	CASSQEYDTQYF
TRBJ1-1	13	-	TRBV11-2	-	TGTGCCAGCAAACGACAGAGGAACACTGAAGCTTTCTTT	CASKRQRNTEAFF
TRBJ1-3	13	once	TRBV6-6	TRBD1	TGTGCCAGCAGTTGGACAGGTGGAAACACCATATATTTT	CASSWTGGNTIYF
TRBJ2-1	14	many	TRBV12-3/TRBV12-4	-	TGTGCCAGCAGCATAGAACGGGACTCCAATGAGCAGTTCTTC	CASSIERDSNEQFF
TRBJ2-1	14	many	TRBV14	-	TGTGCCAGCAGTCCGCTCACCTCCTACAATGAGCAGTTCTTC	CASSPLTSYNEQFF
TRBJ1-4	14	-	TRBV5-1	-	TGCGCCAGCAGCTCATACGCAACTAATGAAAAACTGTTTTTT	CASSSYATNEKLFF
TRBJ2-7	13	many	TRBV12-3/TRBV12-4	-	TGTGCCAGCAAGGCGGACGGCAGCTACGAGCAGTACTTC	CASKADGSYEQYF
TRBJ2-1	14	many	TRBV20-1	-	TGCAGTGCTAGAGTAACAGGGTACCACAATGAGCAGTTCTTC	CSARVTGYHNEQFF
TRBJ1-1	13	-	TRBV19	-	TGTGCCAGTAGTCTCCTATCGGGTACTGAAGCTTTCTTT	CASSLLSGTEAFF
TRBJ2-3	16	many	TRBV15	TRBD1	TGTGCCACCAGCGGGGGGACAGGTCGCTTCACAGATACGCAGTATTTT	CATSGGTGRFTDTQYF
TRBJ2-7	11	few	TRBV20-1	-	TGCAGTGCTAGACCCAACTACGAGCAGTACTTC	CSARPNYEQYF
TRBJ2-5	11	-	TRBV20-1	-	TGCAGTGCTAGACTCTTGGGGACCCAGTACTTC	CSARLLGTQYF
TRBJ1-2	9	many	TRBV6-5	-	TGTGCCAGCAGTTCCGAGGCCAACTTC	CASSSEANF
TRBJ2-2	14	few	TRBV5-4	-	TGTGCCAGCAGCTTTAGGGGGATAACCGGGGAGCTGTTTTTT	CASSFRGITGELFF
TRBJ2-1	13	few	TRBV11-2	TRBD2	TGTGCCAGCAACCTAGCGGGGTACAATGAGCAGTTCTTC	CASNLAGYNEQFF
TRBJ2-1	15	few	TRBV15	TRBD2	TGTGCCACCAGCTCCCAGCGGGAGGGCCGGGGTGAGCAGTTCTTC	CATSSQREGRGEQFF
TRBJ2-1	15	few	TRBV5-1	TRBD1	TGCGCCAGCAGCTCGACAGTGGACAGGGGCAATGAGCAGTTCTTC	CASSSTVDRGNEQFF
TRBJ2-7	16	many	TRBV20-1	-	TGCAGTGCTAGAGATCGGAGTAAAATCCGCTCCTACGAGCAGTACTTC	CSARDRSKIRSYEQYF
TRBJ2-3	15	few	TRBV20-1	TRBD2	TGCAGTGCTAGAGATCCAGCGGGAGGCTCAGATACGCAGTATTTT	CSARDPAGGSDTQYF
TRBJ2-7	13	many	TRBV5-4	-	TGTGCCAGCAGCTTGGGACAGTACTATCAGCAGTACTTC	CASSLGQYYQQYF
TRBJ2-5	11	-	TRBV29-1	-	TGCAGCGTTGCCGGGTGGGAGACCCAGTACTTC	CSVAGWETQYF
TRBJ2-3	12	-	TRBV29-1	TRBD1	TGCAGCGCCGGGACAGGCACAGATACGCAGTATTTT	CSAGTGTDTQYF
TRBJ2-7	12	few	TRBV29-1	-	TGCAGCGTTCGCTCGGTTATCTACGAGCAGTACTTC	CSVRSVIYEQYF
TRBJ2-2	15	few	TRBV9	TRBD2	TGTGCCAGCAGCCCCTCCAGCGGGAGAACCGGGGAGCTGTTTTTT	CASSPSSGRTGELFF
TRBJ2-2	15	few	TRBV7-9	-	TGTGCCAGCAACCGAAACAGGGTCCCCCCCGGGGAGCTGTTTTTT	CASNRNRVPPGELFF
TRBJ2-7	14	few	TRBV7-2	-	TGTGCCAGCAGCCCCAACGGGCGGGCCTACGAGCAGTACTTC	CASSPNGRAYEQYF
TRBJ1-6	16	many	TRBV2	TRBD1	TGTGCCAGCAGTGCACGGACAGGGATTTACAATTCACCCCTCCACTTT	CASSARTGIYNSPLHF
TRBJ2-1	15	few	TRBV5-1	-	TGCGCCAGCAGTTTCTCGGGTCCAACCTACAATGAGCAGTTCTTC	CASSFSGPTYNEQFF
TRBJ1-5	17	few	TRBV7-8	-	TGTGCCAGCAGCACGCAGATAGTGGGACCGAGCAATCAGCCCCAGCATTTT	CASSTQIVGPSNQPQHF
TRBJ2-7	16	many	TRBV4-2	TRBD2	TGTGCCAGCAGCCCTCTAGGACTAGCGGCTACCTACGAGCAGTACTTC	CASSPLGLAATYEQYF
TRBJ1-6	15	-	TRBV7-2	-	TGTGCCAGCAGCTTAACTAGACAGCAGAATTCACCCCTCCACTTT	CASSLTRQQNSPLHF
TRBJ2-7	15	many	TRBV29-1	TRBD2	TGCAGCGCCCAGGGGTGGACTAGCGGCTCCTACGAGCAGTACTTC	CSAQGWTSGSYEQYF
TRBJ2-1	14	few	TRBV2	-	TGTGCCAGCAGTGTGTTGGTACGGACCAATGAGCAGTTCTTC	CASSVLVRTNEQFF
TRBJ2-1	15	many	TRBV7-6	-	TGTGCCAGCAGCGGGGGGACACAGAGTTACAATGAGCAGTTCTTC	CASSGGTQSYNEQFF
TRBJ2-7	14	few	TRBV28	-	TGTGCCAGCAGTTTCCGGGACAAGATAGGCGAGCAGTACTTC	CASSFRDKIGEQYF
TRBJ2-1	14	few	TRBV12-3/TRBV12-4	-	TGTGCCAGCAGTTTAGCGGGTATCTACAATGAGCAGTTCTTC	CASSLAGIYNEQFF
TRBJ2-7	13	-	TRBV9	-	TGTGCCAGCTTGGTGACAGGTATCAACGAGCAGTACTTC	CASLVTGINEQYF